Listed here are 29 T cell receptor beta chains from one sample, sequenced in a study of identical twins. MiXCR, run by TCRdb on the 5' RACE reads, gives a single entry per CDR3 protein. This table holds 200,000 to 250,000 distinct CDR3 sequences, about an eighth found once. Sequences were obtained from memory (CD45RO+) T cells sorted from blood. The receptors here all came from a young woman in good health.

The V and J genes are TRBV11-2 and TRBJ2-3; 7 bases map to TRBD1. The CDR3 totals 16 residues. Germline V CDR1 and CDR2: SGHAT, FQNNGV. The junction had 12 bases not matched to a gene; V was cut back by 5 bases and J by 4 bases. CDR3 bases: TGTGCCAGCAGCGAATTCGACAGGGTCCTGGCAGATACGCAGTATTTT. This gives the protein CASSEFDRVLADTQYF.

The CDR3: CASDYSTLYEQYF. The CDR3 bases are TGCGCCAGCGACTACTCGACCCTCTACGAGCAGTACTTC. The chain joins TRBV4-3 to TRBJ2-7; maybe TRBD2 (5 bases). Germline CDR1 LGHNA, CDR2 YSLEER. The CDR3 covers 13 residues. The V and J ends lost 8 bases and 3 bases respectively, with 14 bases between them.

The chain carries TRBV7-9 and TRBJ2-7; TRBD1 matches at 8 bases. Germline values: CDR1 SEHNR, CDR2 FQNEAQ (reference sequence). The CDR3 contains 13 residues. Trimming at V came to 4 bases and at J to 6 bases, leaving 5 bases not matched to a gene. The CDR3 protein is CASSSWTGPEQYF. CDR3 nucleotides: TGTGCCAGCAGCTCGTGGACAGGGCCCGAGCAGTACTTC.

The chain couples TRBV20-1 to TRBJ2-5, with 8 bases aligning to TRBD2. Germline V gene sequence: CDR1 DFQATT, CDR2 SNEGSKA (reference sequence). This CDR3 contains 13 residues. V lost 6 bases and J lost 3; bases outside the gene matches: 6. The CDR3, as DNA: TGCAGTGCCATACGAGCGGGAGAAGAGACCCAGTACTTC. It translates to CSAIRAGEETQYF.

The chain has TRBV20-1 and TRBJ2-2, with 10 bases lining up with TRBD2. The CDR3 runs to 14 residues. The germline CDR1 and CDR2 sequences are DFQATT and SNEGSKA (reference sequence). Trimming removed 6 bases from V and 2 bases from J; junction bases left unmatched: 3. The CDR3 loop reads CSAILAGNTGELFF. The CDR3 nucleotides are TGCAGTGCCATACTAGCGGGAAACACCGGGGAGCTGTTTTTT.

This clonotype was detected only a few times. The rearrangement links TRBV6-1 to TRBJ2-7; TRBD2 is a possible D gene (5 bases). The CDR3 loop spans 12 amino acids. V was pared by 4 bases and J by 6 bases, with 10 bases between. Germline-derived CDR1 and CDR2 are MNHNS and SASEGT. The CDR3 protein is CASSAWTGEQYF. The CDR3 bases are TGTGCCAGCAGTGCCTGGACTGGCGAGCAGTACTTC.

This clonotype has more than one count but fewer than ten. The J gene is TRBJ2-1, the V gene TRBV10-3; TRBD2 aligns across 7 bases. The V gene's germline CDR1 is ENHRY and CDR2 SYGVKD. The CDR3 consists of 15 residues. J was trimmed by 2 bases and V by 8 bases; bases with no gene match: 9. DNA for the CDR3: TGTGCCATCGCGCCTAGCGGAACCACCTACAATGAGCAGTTCTTC. Residues: CAIAPSGTTYNEQFF.

The chain carries TRBV3-1 and TRBJ1-4; TRBD1 might be the D (6 bases). V lost 4 bases to trimming and J lost 7 bases, with 13 bases between them. From germline, CDR1 is LGHDT and CDR2 YNNKEL (reference sequence). CDR3 length equals 14 residues. CDR3: CASSRRGVSEKLFF. The DNA of the CDR3 is TGTGCCAGCAGCCGCAGGGGTGTTAGTGAAAAACTGTTTTTT.

This clonotype showed up many times. The chain employs TRBV5-1 and TRBJ2-5; D gene uncertain. Germline-derived CDR1 and CDR2 are SGHRS and YFSETQ. V was pared by 4 bases and J by 1 base, with 17 bases between. This CDR3 region has 16 residues. CDR3 sequence reads: CASSPAQAGIQETQYF. The CDR3 DNA sequence: TGCGCCAGCAGCCCGGCCCAGGCTGGGATCCAAGAGACCCAGTACTTC.

This clonotype was recorded many times. This rearrangement joins TRBV29-1 to TRBJ1-1; TRBD1 matches 8 bases. Per germline, CDR1 SQVTM and CDR2 ANQGSEA. V trimming: 6 bases; J trimming: 4 bases; junction bases outside the gene matches: 1. The CDR3 totals 11 residues. The CDR3 is CSVDRGTEAFF. The CDR3, as DNA: TGCAGCGTCGACAGGGGCACTGAAGCTTTCTTT.

The sample holds many counts of this clonotype. The gene calls are TRBV5-1 and TRBJ2-3; no firm D call. This CDR3 has 13 amino acids. Germline lookup yields CDR1 SGHRS and CDR2 YFSETQ. Trimming left V 0 bases short and J 4 bases short, with 6 bases between. CDR3 loop: CASSLGQADTQYF. DNA for the CDR3: TGCGCCAGCAGCTTGGGACAAGCAGATACGCAGTATTTT. The full variable domain, with the rest looked up from reference TRBV5-1 and TRBJ2-3, is KAGVTQTPRYLIKTRGQQVTLSCSPISGHRSVSWYQQTPGQGLQFLFEYFSETQRNKGNFPGRFSGRQFSNSRSEMNVSTLELGDSALYLCASSLGQADTQYFGPGTRLTVL.

This chain joins TRBV29-1 and TRBJ1-1; no firm D call. The CDR3 totals 12 residues. Trimming removed 2 bases from V and 1 base from J, with 5 bases in between. Germline CDR1 and CDR2: SQVTM and ANQGSEA. The CDR3 nucleotides are TGCAGCGTTGAACGCTCGAACACTGAAGCTTTCTTT. Its translation is CSVERSNTEAFF.

This clonotype was counted a few times. The chain employs TRBV29-1 and TRBJ1-1; 8 nucleotides line up with TRBD1. Trimming removed 4 bases from V and 1 base from J; junction bases left unmatched: 2. In germline, CDR1 is SQVTM, CDR2 ANQGSEA. The CDR3 extends over 13 amino acids. CDR3: CSVAGQGNTEAFF. As DNA, the CDR3 is TGCAGCGTTGCCGGACAGGGGAACACTGAAGCTTTCTTT.

The sample holds a few counts of this clonotype. The rearrangement uses TRBV20-1 and TRBJ2-7, with TRBD2 matching 8 bases. V dropped 6 bases and J dropped 6; count of bases not matched to a gene: 13. This CDR3 has 14 amino acids. Germline CDR1 DFQATT, CDR2 SNEGSKA (reference sequence). The CDR3 DNA reads TGCAGTGCCAGAAGCCCAGCGGGAGCTCTCGAGCAGTACTTC. Translation gives CSARSPAGALEQYF.

This clonotype was observed a few times. The V gene is TRBV27, the J gene TRBJ2-7, with D uncertain. Per the germline V gene, CDR1 is MNHEY and CDR2 is SMNVEV (reference sequence). This CDR3 is built from 14 residues. V gave up 2 bases and J gave up 1 base, with 9 bases separating them. The CDR3 sequence is CASSLKARSYEQYF. The DNA of the CDR3 is TGTGCCAGCAGTTTAAAAGCGAGGTCCTACGAGCAGTACTTC.

V and J are TRBV12-3 or TRBV12-4 and TRBJ2-1; 9 bases align to TRBD1. This CDR3 is built from 11 residues. After removal of 5 bases from V and 14 bases from J, the junction contained 4 bases not matched to a gene. CDR3 loop: CASSIRDREFF. CDR3 coding DNA: TGTGCCAGCAGTATCCGGGACAGGGAGTTCTTC.

The chain is built from TRBV12-3 or TRBV12-4 and TRBJ1-2; possibly TRBD1 for D (6 bases). This CDR3 is built from 15 residues. Trimming removed 4 bases from V and 0 bases from J, with 12 bases in between. The CDR3 region is CASSSRGAPNYGYTF. CDR3 sequence (DNA): TGTGCCAGCAGTTCCCGGGGGGCCCCTAACTATGGCTACACCTTC.

Written as DNA, the CDR3 is TGTGCCAGCAGTTGGGAGGGGACCACTGAAGCTTTCTTT. Its translation is CASSWEGTTEAFF. The gene calls are TRBV5-6 and TRBJ1-1, with D tentatively TRBD1 (5 bases). V dropped 5 bases and J dropped 4 bases, with 12 bases sitting between them. The CDR3 covers 13 residues. Germline values: CDR1 SGHDT, CDR2 YYEEEE.

This clonotype has more than one count but fewer than ten. V usage is TRBV18 and J usage is TRBJ2-1, with D unclear. CDR1 and CDR2 (germline): KGHSH, LQKENI. V dropped 0 bases and J dropped 2 bases, with 14 bases sitting between them. CDR3 length: 17 residues. CDR3 DNA sequence: TGTGCCAGCTCACCACCTGTCCAGCGTCAAGCCTACAATGAGCAGTTCTTC. Translated: CASSPPVQRQAYNEQFF. The full variable domain, rest sourced from reference TRBV18 and TRBJ2-1, is NAGVMQNPRHLVRRRGQEARLRCSPMKGHSHVYWYRQLPEEGLKFMVYLQKENIIDESGMPKERFSAEFPKEGPSILRIQQVVRGDSAAYFCASSPPVQRQAYNEQFFGPGTRLTVL.

The chain has TRBV20-1 and TRBJ2-3; 9 bases match TRBD1. The CDR3 covers 16 residues. CDR1 and CDR2 (germline): DFQATT, SNEGSKA (reference sequence). Trimming took 0 bases from V and 1 from J; bases not matched to a gene: 5. In DNA, the CDR3 is TGCAGTGCTAGAGATGGACAGGGGCGGGGCACAGATACGCAGTATTTT. Translated, it gives CSARDGQGRGTDTQYF.

This clonotype has a handful of counts. The CDR3 loop is CASSMRTAGFNQPQHF. For the CDR3, the DNA is TGTGCCAGCAGCATGCGGACGGCGGGGTTCAATCAGCCCCAGCATTTT. The chain combines TRBV7-9 with TRBJ1-5; D is unclear. Germline lookup yields CDR1 SEHNR and CDR2 FQNEAQ (reference sequence). The CDR3 spans 16 residues. The V gene lost 5 bases and the J gene lost 3 bases, with 17 bases spanning the gap. The entire variable domain, with the rest obtained from reference TRBV7-9 and TRBJ1-5, is as follows: DTGVSQNPRHKITKRGQNVTFRCDPISEHNRLYWYRQTLGQGPEFLTYFQNEAQLEKSRLLSDRFSAERPKGSFSTLEIQRTEQGDSAMYLCASSMRTAGFNQPQHFGDGTRLSIL.

The rearrangement uses TRBV6-1 and TRBJ1-1; the match to TRBD1 covers 9 bases. Trimming cost V 10 bases and J 0 bases; bases outside gene matches: 9. This CDR3 has 15 residues. Germline assignment: CDR1 MNHNS and CDR2 SASEGT. CDR3 sequence (DNA): TGTGCCATATGGACAGGGGCGTTTATGAACACTGAAGCTTTCTTT. Its protein product is CAIWTGAFMNTEAFF.

This clonotype has a handful of counts. The chain is built from TRBV7-9 and TRBJ2-3, with 8 positions matching TRBD2. CDR1 is SEHNR and CDR2 is FQNEAQ in the germline V gene (reference sequence). The CDR3 is made up of 15 amino acids. With V trimmed by 3 bases and J by 7 bases, 9 bases remained unmatched. The CDR3 protein is CASSLVKGLVNTQYF. The CDR3 DNA follows: TGTGCCAGCAGCTTGGTTAAGGGACTAGTGAATACGCAGTATTTT.

The V gene is TRBV20-1, the J gene TRBJ1-2, with D unclear. V was shortened by 3 bases and J by 2 bases, with 10 bases between the two germline ends. This CDR3 comprises 13 residues. CDR1 is DFQATT and CDR2 is SNEGSKA in the germline V gene (reference sequence). CDR3 protein: CSARYRGNYGYTF. CDR3 DNA sequence: TGCAGTGCTAGGTACCGCGGGAACTATGGCTACACCTTC.

The rearrangement links TRBV15 to TRBJ2-1, with D possibly matching TRBD2 (6 bases). Germline assignment: CDR1 LNHNV and CDR2 YYDKDF (reference sequence). V lost 5 bases to trimming and J lost 0 bases, with 8 bases between them. CDR3 size: 14 residues. The CDR3 region has the DNA TGTGCCACCAGCGGGGGGAGCTCCTACAATGAGCAGTTCTTC. It specifies CATSGGSSYNEQFF.

V usage is TRBV5-4 and J usage is TRBJ2-7; D is tentatively TRBD1 or TRBD2 (6 bases each). V lost 3 bases and J lost 6, with 16 bases in between. The CDR3 extends over 14 amino acids. The V gene's germline CDR1 is SGHNT and CDR2 YYREEE (reference sequence). The CDR3 protein is CASSYNLRGLEQYF. In DNA, the CDR3 is TGTGCCAGCAGCTACAACCTCAGGGGACTCGAGCAGTACTTC. Complete variable domain (other parts from reference TRBV5-4 and TRBJ2-7): ETGVTQSPTHLIKTRGQQVTLRCSSQSGHNTVSWYQQALGQGPQFIFQYYREEENGRGNFPPRFSGLQFPNYSSELNVNALELDDSALYLCASSYNLRGLEQYFGPGTRLTVT.

The V gene is TRBV6-1, the J gene TRBJ2-3; D is unresolved. This CDR3 spans 14 amino acids. The germline V gene has CDR1 MNHNS and CDR2 SASEGT. Trimming pared 4 bases from V and 1 base from J, leaving 9 bases between. CDR3 in DNA: TGTGCCAGCAGTGTCGGGCAGGGCACAGATACGCAGTATTTT. It translates to CASSVGQGTDTQYF.

This clonotype was seen ten or more times. The V and J genes are TRBV24-1 and TRBJ1-1; D is unresolved. Germline V gene lookup returns CDR1 KGHDR and CDR2 SFDVKD. Trimming stripped 7 bases from V and 1 base from J, with 3 bases between. The CDR3 is made up of 11 amino acids. The CDR3 DNA follows: TGTGCCACCAGGCAGAACACTGAAGCTTTCTTT. Its protein product is CATRQNTEAFF.

The table lists this clonotype with a few counts. V is TRBV3-1 and J is TRBJ1-2; 7 positions agree with TRBD1. Germline V gene sequence: CDR1 LGHDT, CDR2 YNNKEL (reference sequence). This CDR3 has 14 amino acids. With V trimmed by 0 bases and J by 8 bases, 6 bases remained unmatched. CDR3 sequence (DNA): TGTGCCAGCAGCCAAGATGGGGACAGACGAGGCTACACCTTC. This sequence encodes CASSQDGDRRGYTF.